The rows below give T cell receptor beta chains drawn from one sample of a study of CD8 T cells in ankylosing spondylitis. TCRdb used MiXCR to reprocess the 5' RACE reads, holding one entry per CDR3 protein. The sample records about 69,000 distinct CDR3 sequences, less than 6% being singletons. Sequencing used blood, either unsorted or a sorted T cell fraction (not recorded which). The origin of the receptors is a male donor with ankylosing spondylitis or in good health (not recorded which). CDR3s include the opening cysteine and the closing phenylalanine or tryptophan. D genes are given only for firm matches. Clone size is given for some rows only: seen once, a few or many times, or a class if the clone is expanded.

V	D	size	J	DNA	CDR3
TRBV24-1	TRBD2	many	TRBJ2-1	TGTGCCACCAGTGATTCTCTAGCGGGGTTCTCTTTGGGTGAGCAGTTCTTC	CATSDSLAGFSLGEQFF
TRBV7-2	.	many	TRBJ2-4	TGTGCCAGCAGGATCGGGACCAACATTCAGTACTTC	CASRIGTNIQYF
TRBV7-9	.	many	TRBJ1-2	TGTGCCAGCAGCTTAAGGGAGGACTACACCTTC	CASSLREDYTF
TRBV20-1	.	many	TRBJ2-7	TGCAGTTCTCAAATCGACAGCTCCTACGAGCAGTACTTC	CSSQIDSSYEQYF
TRBV12-3/TRBV12-4	.	many	TRBJ1-5	TGTGCCAGCAGTTTAGCAGGGTGGCAGCCCCAGCATTTT	CASSLAGWQPQHF
TRBV7-3	.	many	TRBJ2-4	TGTGCCAGCAGCTTATCAGGCCCGGGAAACATTCAGTACTTC	CASSLSGPGNIQYF
TRBV5-4	.	many	TRBJ2-7	TGTGCCAGCAGGTTGGACAGCGACTCCTACGAGCAGTACTTC	CASRLDSDSYEQYF
TRBV7-2	.	many	TRBJ1-1	TGTGCCAGCAGCCCGGTGGGACCTGAAGCTTTCTTT	CASSPVGPEAFF
TRBV20-1	.	.	TRBJ2-1	TGCAGTGCTAGTTTGGCCATTGATACGGGTGAGCAGTTCTTC	CSASLAIDTGEQFF
TRBV7-3	.	many	TRBJ2-3	TGTGCCAGCAGCTTAACGAGGGTCAGCACAGATACGCAGTATTTT	CASSLTRVSTDTQYF
TRBV2	.	many	TRBJ2-7	TGTGCCAGCAGTGACAGCGAGCAGTACTTC	CASSDSEQYF
TRBV7-7	.	many	TRBJ1-1	TGTGCTAGCAGCCGGAACAGCGACACTGAAGCTTTCTTT	CASSRNSDTEAFF
TRBV25-1	TRBD2	.	TRBJ2-1	TGTGCCAGCAGTGACCTAGGGGGATGGGCGGGGGGGCGCGGTGAGCAGTTCTTC	CASSDLGGWAGGRGEQFF
TRBV4-3	.	many	TRBJ2-3	TGCGCCAGCAGCCGGACGACCGCCACAGATACGCAGTATTTT	CASSRTTATDTQYF
TRBV3-1	.	many	TRBJ1-1	TGTGCCAGCAGCGACGGGGACGGAGACACTGAAGCTTTCTTT	CASSDGDGDTEAFF
TRBV27	TRBD1	many	TRBJ1-5	TGTGCCAGCAGTGACGGACAGGGGTTTCCCCAGCATTTT	CASSDGQGFPQHF
TRBV5-6	.	many	TRBJ2-3	TGTGCCAGCAGCTTGGCGACGGGGGGCTTAACAGATACGCAGTATTTT	CASSLATGGLTDTQYF
TRBV24-1	TRBD1	many	TRBJ2-4	TGTGCCACCAGTGCTAGGACAGGGCTGAACATTCAGTACTTC	CATSARTGLNIQYF